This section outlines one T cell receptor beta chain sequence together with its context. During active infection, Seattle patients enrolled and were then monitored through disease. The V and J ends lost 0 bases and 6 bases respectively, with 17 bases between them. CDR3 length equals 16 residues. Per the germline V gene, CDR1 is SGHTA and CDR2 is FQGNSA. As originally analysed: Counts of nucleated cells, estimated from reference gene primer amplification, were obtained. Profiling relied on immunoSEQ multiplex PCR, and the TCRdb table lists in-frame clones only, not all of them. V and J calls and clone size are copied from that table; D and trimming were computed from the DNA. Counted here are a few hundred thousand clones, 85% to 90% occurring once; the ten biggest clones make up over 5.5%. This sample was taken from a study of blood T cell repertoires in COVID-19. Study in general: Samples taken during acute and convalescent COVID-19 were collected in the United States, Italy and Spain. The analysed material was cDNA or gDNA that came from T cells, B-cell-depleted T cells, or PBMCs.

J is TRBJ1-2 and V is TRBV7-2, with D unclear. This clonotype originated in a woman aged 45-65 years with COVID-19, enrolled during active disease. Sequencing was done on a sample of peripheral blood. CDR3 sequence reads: CASSLALLTSFDGYTF. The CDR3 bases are TGTGCCAGCAGCTTAGCGCTACTTACGAGTTTCGATGGCTACACCTTC.